The source of this T cell receptor beta chain is a study of T-cell memory formation after mild COVID-19 (dated by TCRdb to about 2021). Some background on the complete study: Most TCR sequence clusters were specific to one of the two donors. In a couple of donors, T-cell clones that expanded and contracted after mild COVID-19 were tracked by sequencing TCRalpha and TCRbeta repertoires over time. Two young, previously healthy adult volunteers, one female and one male, were included in the cohort. What the study reported, not specific to this receptor: SARS-CoV-2 specificity of the second-wave clones peaking on day 37 was not confirmed. Only a couple of mild cases were covered in the study, and larger cohorts including severe cases with pre-infection samples were considered necessary. Some responding clones were detected in pre-infection memory, which suggested that pre-existing cross-reactive memory T cells had joined the SARS-CoV-2 response. Clones contracting from day 15 to 85 had balanced CD4/CD8 phenotypes, while a second wave expanding from day 15 to 37 was biased towards CD4+. Contracting CD4+ clones appeared mostly in the CM and EM memory subsets, whereas CD8+ clones were enriched in EMRA.

Sequenced on an Illumina NovaSeq 6000. cDNA libraries for TCRalpha and TCRbeta were prepared by 5'RACE using constant-segment primers, with sample barcodes and unique molecular identifiers added. Trizol reagent was used to extract RNA from every sample. Libraries were amplified in two PCR steps, with a second sample barcode and Illumina TruSeq adapters added in the second step. Sequencing of libraries was performed on an Illumina NovaSeq with 2 x 150 bp paired-end reads. On the study's bioinformatics: Reads were demultiplexed and collapsed into UMI-guided consensus sequences with migec v1.2.7. Using mixcr v2.1.11, the UMI consensuses were aligned to TRA and TRB V and J templates and assembled into clonotypes. Expanded or contracted clonotypes were those called significant by both edgeR and NoisET, with noise models trained on biological replicates. For edgeR calls, the cutoffs were a false discovery rate-adjusted p below 0.01 and a log2 fold-change threshold of 1. As an exploratory analysis of dynamics, PCA with hierarchical clustering was applied to max-normalized trajectories of the 1000 most abundant clonotypes. Each responding clone was given a CD4 or CD8 phenotype based on the CD4+ and CD8+ repertoires, which had been sequenced separately. TCRdb reprocessing: public reads trimmed at Q25 with fastp, clones called with MiXCR, in-frame beta chains kept. Entries that share a CDR3 protein sequence are merged under the most common genes and DNA. The V and J calls shown here were made by TCRdb, not taken from the authors' results. For this sample the table gives just under 550,000 distinct CDR3 sequences, of which just over 20% were detected only once. Around 13% of the sample rests with the top ten.

Via the germline V gene, CDR1 is SNHLY and CDR2 FYNNEI. The CDR3 numbers 16 residues from cysteine through phenylalanine. Only CDR3 DNA is held: 48 bases, read in frame from base 1. The junction carries 10 bases between V and J, which are trimmed by 1 base and 1 base respectively. A word on this clonotype: The target of this receptor is not known. Per-nucleotide qualities are absent, and no much larger clonotype sits a single base away.

Ficoll-Paque density gradient centrifugation was used to isolate PBMCs. Rearrangement joined TRBV2 to TRBJ2-2; a tentative D match to TRBD2 spans 6 bases. The TCR comes from an adult woman who had mild COVID-19 (a few samples of this study predate the infection). The sample titles of this study are shuffled in the database, so cell type and time point are left out; the donor was told from shared clones. The material sequenced was PBMCs or a T cell subset sorted from them (not recorded which). The base sequence is TGTGCCAGCAGTGAAGGTTGGGGGGAGAACACCGGGGAGCTGTTTTTT. Translated, this gives CASSEGWGENTGELFF.